Shown below are 5 T cell receptor beta chains from a single sample sequenced in a study of blood T cell repertoires in COVID-19. Profiling relied on immunoSEQ multiplex PCR, and the TCRdb table lists in-frame clones only, not all of them. This sample yields 91,000 or so clones, of which just over 90% are seen a single time; 3.9% belongs to the top ten. Material for sequencing was peripheral blood. Every receptor here comes from a woman aged 50 to 65 in a cohort sampled during active COVID-19.

The gene calls are TRBV28 and TRBJ1-2; tentatively, D is TRBD1 (6 bases). Trimming removed 1 base at V and 4 bases at J, with 7 bases between. This CDR3 spans 13 amino acids. CDR1 and CDR2 from the germline V gene are MDHEN and SYDVKM. CDR3 bases: TGTGCCAGCAGTTTATCAGGGGCCTATGGCTACACCTTC. Its protein is CASSLSGAYGYTF.

CDR3 nucleotide sequence: TGTGCCAGCAGTCAGGGGGAAGAAAACATTCAGTACTTC. Its translation is CASSQGEENIQYF. The chain has TRBV12-3 or TRBV12-4 and TRBJ2-4, with 7 bases matching TRBD1. CDR3 size: 13 residues. J was trimmed by 5 bases and V by 5 bases; bases with no gene match: 3.

This clone showed up just a few times. The chain recombines TRBV6-5 with TRBJ2-5, with D possibly matching TRBD2 (6 bases). This CDR3 contains 14 residues. The germline gives CDR1 MNHEY, CDR2 SVGAGI. V lost 6 bases and J 5 bases, leaving 16 bases between the germline ends. This CDR3 is CASRSGAGGETQYF. The CDR3 bases are TGTGCCAGCAGATCGGGAGCGGGCGGTGAGACCCAGTACTTC.

The genes are TRBV7-8 and TRBJ2-7; 9 bases agree with TRBD1. Per the germline V gene, CDR1 is SGHVS and CDR2 is FQNEAQ. This CDR3 region has 15 residues. With 5 bases clipped from V and 7 bases from J, the junction kept 12 bases outside the gene matches. CDR3 in amino acids: CASSPGTGRLGEQYF. The CDR3 nucleotides are TGTGCCAGCAGCCCAGGGACAGGGCGACTCGGGGAGCAGTACTTC.

The chain recombines TRBV2 with TRBJ1-6; D is ambiguous. The germline CDR1 and CDR2 sequences are SNHLY and FYNNEI. CDR3 length: 15 amino acids. Trimming removed 4 bases from V and 3 bases from J, with 10 bases in between. CDR3 region: CASSVPGLYNSPLHF. In nucleotides, the CDR3 is TGTGCCAGCAGTGTACCAGGCCTCTATAATTCACCCCTCCACTTT.